A selection of T cell receptor beta chains follows, all from one sample in a study of cytomegalovirus exposure and HLA in healthy donors. The assay was immunoSEQ multiplex PCR, and TCRdb's table has in-frame clones only and misses some. The data contain 85,000 to 100,000 clones, about four fifths of them seen just once; the ten biggest clones take up roughly 4%. The sequenced sample consisted of PBMCs. The receptors were gathered from a woman in her 40s in good health and CMV-seropositive. CDR3s include the opening cysteine and the closing phenylalanine or tryptophan. A D gene is named only where the DNA matches it firmly. The size of a clone is reported for some rows only, either as once, few or many, or as a class for expanded clones.

NA,TRBD2,TRBV10-2,TRBJ2-1,CASSGLAGEWEQFF,TGCGCCAGCAGTGGTCTAGCGGGAGAGTGGGAGCAGTTCTTC
NA,TRBD1,TRBV10-2,TRBJ2-3,CATTVRTGEGPRADTQYF,TGCGCCACCACCGTAAGGACAGGGGAAGGTCCGCGGGCAGATACGCAGTATTTT
once,TRBD1,TRBV27,TRBJ1-5,CASSLRSGGTANQPQHF,TGTGCCAGCAGTTTACGTTCGGGGGGGACAGCGAATCAGCCCCAGCATTTT
NA,NA,TRBV2,TRBJ1-5,CASSVGGFNQPQHF,TGTGCCAGCAGTGTAGGGGGATTCAATCAGCCCCAGCATTTT
NA,NA,TRBV11-3,TRBJ2-7,CASGAGPSYEQYF,TGTGCCAGCGGGGCGGGACCGAGCTACGAGCAGTACTTC
NA,NA,TRBV10-2,TRBJ1-5,CASSEGGADQPQHF,TGCGCCAGCAGTGAGGGGGGGGCTGATCAGCCCCAGCATTTT
NA,NA,TRBV5-1,TRBJ2-1,CASSLDHSSYNEQFF,TGCGCCAGCAGCTTGGACCATAGCTCCTACAATGAGCAGTTCTTC
NA,NA,TRBV7-8,TRBJ1-1,CASSLGVFAGPQAFF,TGTGCCAGCAGCTTAGGGGTTTTTGCGGGGCCGCAAGCTTTCTTT
few,NA,TRBV19,TRBJ2-1,CASQQVGGNEQFF,TGTGCCAGTCAACAGGTGGGGGGCAATGAGCAGTTCTTC
NA,TRBD2,TRBV6-5,TRBJ2-7,CASSPSGLVGYEQYF,TGTGCCAGCAGCCCCTCAGGACTAGTTGGCTACGAGCAGTACTTC
NA,NA,TRBV30,TRBJ1-1,CAWSVYRNTEAFF,TGTGCCTGGAGTGTATACAGGAACACTGAAGCTTTCTTT
NA,NA,TRBV5-6,TRBJ2-2,CASSLVGSPGELFF,TGTGCCAGCAGCTTGGTCGGGAGTCCCGGGGAGCTGTTTTTT
NA,NA,TRBV29-1,TRBJ1-1,CSVVLQGSDTEAFF,TGCAGCGTTGTCCTACAGGGAAGTGACACTGAAGCTTTCTTT
few,TRBD1,TRBV9,TRBJ2-5,CASSETGGRETQYF,TGTGCCAGCAGCGAGACAGGGGGCAGAGAGACCCAGTACTTC
NA,TRBD1,TRBV29-1,TRBJ1-5,CSVGDRVNQPQHF,TGCAGCGTTGGGGACAGGGTAAATCAGCCCCAGCATTTT
NA,TRBD1,TRBV5-3,TRBJ2-4,CARSLAGDRTKNIQYF,TGTGCCAGAAGCTTGGCCGGGGACAGGACCAAAAACATTCAGTACTTC
NA,NA,TRBV7-8,TRBJ2-7,CASSLTPGSYEQYF,TGTGCCAGCAGCTTAACCCCCGGGTCCTACGAGCAGTACTTC
NA,TRBD2,TRBV5-6,TRBJ2-2,CASSYVAGVSTGELFF,TGTGCCAGCAGCTACGTAGCGGGAGTGTCCACCGGGGAGCTGTTTTTT
NA,TRBD2,TRBV5-4,TRBJ2-7,CASSLMVAGDVSLEQYF,TGTGCCAGCAGCTTGATGGTAGCGGGAGATGTGAGTCTGGAGCAGTACTTC
NA,NA,TRBV25-1,TRBJ2-3,CASSESIDTQYF,TGTGCCAGCAGTGAATCCATAGATACGCAGTATTTT
NA,NA,TRBV7-2,TRBJ2-1,CASSLEGVRDSQFF,TGTGCCAGCAGCTTAGAGGGAGTCCGGGACTCCCAATTCTTC
NA,NA,TRBV6-1,TRBJ2-5,CASSEEEGGGEETQYF,TGTGCCAGCAGTGAAGAGGAAGGGGGAGGGGAAGAGACCCAGTACTTC
NA,NA,TRBV28,TRBJ1-1,CASSRRVWSDTEAFF,TGTGCCAGCAGTCGCCGGGTATGGTCGGACACTGAAGCTTTCTTT
few,NA,TRBV9,TRBJ1-1,CASSSQGHLNTEAFF,TGTGCCAGCAGCTCACAGGGACATTTGAACACTGAAGCTTTCTTT
NA,NA,TRBV7-5,TRBJ2-6,CARSDGQVDSGANVLTF,TGTGCCAGAAGCGATGGACAGGTGGACTCTGGGGCCAACGTCCTGACTTTC
NA,NA,TRBV6-1,TRBJ1-2,CASSEHINYGYTF,TGTGCCAGCAGTGAACACATTAACTATGGCTACACCTTC
medium-sized,NA,TRBV27,TRBJ2-5,CASSSQETQYF,TGTGCCAGCAGTTCACAAGAGACCCAGTACTTC
NA,NA,TRBV30,TRBJ2-5,CAWSDPLVRGGETQYF,TGTGCCTGGAGTGACCCATTAGTCCGGGGAGGAGAGACCCAGTACTTC